This T cell receptor beta chain emerged from a study of cytomegalovirus exposure and HLA in healthy donors. Trimming left V 2 bases short and J 3 bases short, with 8 bases between. The CDR3 consists of 13 residues. Germline assignment: CDR1 SGHKS and CDR2 YYEKEE (reference sequence). A multiplex PCR was run with 60 Vbeta primers and 13 Jbeta primers. Using immunoSEQ multiplex PCR, the repertoire was profiled, and TCRdb retains in-frame clones only, with some absent. Among about 150,000 clones listed, about three quarters were seen once. Material: PBMCs. This receptor was identified in a man in his forties in good health and CMV-seropositive. This chain links TRBV5-5 with TRBJ1-2; maybe TRBD1 (5 bases). The CDR3 nucleotides read TGTGCCAGCAGCTTAGCCAGGGACTATGGCTACACCTTC. This encodes CASSLARDYGYTF.